This T cell receptor (beta chain) was retrieved from a study of T-cell reconstitution after alpha-beta-depleted transplantation in children. The CDR3 sequence is 16 residues long. Per the germline V gene, CDR1 is SGHRS and CDR2 is YFSETQ. J lost 3 bases, V lost 3 bases, and 8 bases had no gene match. Researchers prepared the TCRbeta library using unique molecular identifiers, the study reports. TCRdb recomputed calls from the PCR reads with MiXCR, one row per CDR3 protein. The sample holds some 240,000 distinct CDR3 sequences, 9.5% to 15% seen once. In this sample, this clonotype turned up many times.

The sequencing here drew on PBMCs from the stem cell graft donor, taken from the stem cell graft. The source is a human donor who donated a stem cell graft to a child with acute lymphoblastic leukemia. V and J are TRBV5-1 and TRBJ2-1; 8 nucleotides line up with TRBD1. In DNA form, the CDR3 reads TGCGCCAGCAGCTCGGGCGGGACAGGATTCTACAATGAGCAGTTCTTC. Amino acid sequence: CASSSGGTGFYNEQFF.